This is a list of T cell receptor beta chains from one sample in a study of CD8 T cells in Susac syndrome. MiXCR was run by TCRdb on the immunoSEQ multiplex PCR reads, yielding one entry per CDR3 protein. The sample lists around 170,000 distinct CDR3 sequences, more than 90% occurring once. The sample was CD4+ T cells from PBMCs. The receptors here all came from a human donor with Susac syndrome. CDR3s include the opening cysteine and the closing phenylalanine or tryptophan. A D gene is named only where the DNA matches it firmly. Clone size is shown for a subset of rows, as once, few, many or a class of expanded clone.

D gene,clone size,V gene,J gene,CDR3 DNA,CDR3 protein
TRBD2,few,TRBV7-3,TRBJ2-2,TGTGCCAGCAGCTTGGGACTAGCGGGTAACACCGGGGAGCTGTTTTTT,CASSLGLAGNTGELFF
TRBD1,NA,TRBV29-1,TRBJ2-2,TGCAGCGTTGAAGGCCTTTGGACAGGGGCTACTTGGAACACCGGGGAGCTGTTTTTT,CSVEGLWTGATWNTGELFF
NA,NA,TRBV18,TRBJ2-5,TGTGCCAGCTCACTTACCATGCCAGCGGAAACGTACCAAGAGACCCAGTACTTC,CASSLTMPAETYQETQYF
NA,NA,TRBV15,TRBJ1-3,TGTGCCACCAGCAGAGATAGGGGCTCTGGAAACACCATATATTTT,CATSRDRGSGNTIYF
TRBD1,NA,TRBV7-9,TRBJ2-7,TGTGCCAGGGGGACGGACAGGCCCGATCTATACGAGCAGTACTTC,CARGTDRPDLYEQYF
NA,NA,TRBV28,TRBJ1-6,TGTGCCAGCACCTCGGGGAGCTCACCCCTCCACTTT,CASTSGSSPLHF
NA,NA,TRBV6-2/TRBV6-3,TRBJ1-5,TGTGCCAGCAGTTACGGCGGGACGGATGGCAATCAGCCCCAGCATTTT,CASSYGGTDGNQPQHF
NA,NA,TRBV5-1,TRBJ1-1,TGCGCCAGCAGCATCAACCCCGGGACGTTGAACACTGAAGCTTTCTTT,CASSINPGTLNTEAFF
TRBD1,NA,TRBV20-1,TRBJ1-1,TGCAGTGCTACAGGGGGGAGGGTTGAAGCTTTCTTT,CSATGGRVEAFF
TRBD2,NA,TRBV30,TRBJ2-2,TGTGCCTGGAGTGTCGGGGGACTAGCGAACACCGGGGAGCTGTTTTTT,CAWSVGGLANTGELFF
NA,once,TRBV4-3,TRBJ1-5,TGCGCCAGCAGCCAAGTATGGGGCGGACAGCCCCAGCATTTT,CASSQVWGGQPQHF
TRBD1,NA,TRBV7-8,TRBJ2-1,TGTGCCAGCAGCACCCGGACAGGGAGGGAGCAGTTCTTC,CASSTRTGREQFF
NA,NA,TRBV6-5,TRBJ2-7,TGTGCCAGCAGTTACGGTACACGCACCTACGAGCAGTACTTC,CASSYGTRTYEQYF
NA,NA,TRBV7-2,TRBJ2-7,TGTGCCAGCAGCGTGACAGGTCCCGGGGGGCAGTACTTC,CASSVTGPGGQYF
TRBD1,NA,TRBV5-1,TRBJ2-7,TGCGCCAGCAGCTTGGAGGGGACAGGGAACTACGAGCAGTACTTC,CASSLEGTGNYEQYF
NA,NA,TRBV11-2,TRBJ1-3,TGTGCCAGCAGCTCCGGACAGATCTCTGGAAACACCATATATTTT,CASSSGQISGNTIYF
NA,NA,TRBV29-1,TRBJ1-1,TGCAGCGTTGACCAGCAGGGGATGAACACTGAAGCTTTCTTT,CSVDQQGMNTEAFF
TRBD1,NA,TRBV29-1,TRBJ1-2,TGCAGCGTCAGGGACAGGGGCTATGGCTACACCTTC,CSVRDRGYGYTF
NA,NA,TRBV30,TRBJ1-2,TGTGCCTGGAGAGGGGACGGAGGCTACACCTTC,CAWRGDGGYTF
NA,once,TRBV11-2,TRBJ2-3,TGTGCCAGCAGCCCAAACACAGGGCGGCCCAGTGATACGCAGTATTTT,CASSPNTGRPSDTQYF
NA,NA,TRBV2,TRBJ1-5,TGTGCCAGCAGTGAGAATCAGCCCCAGCATTTT,CASSENQPQHF
TRBD1,NA,TRBV29-1,TRBJ1-1,TGCAGCGCTCACCAGGGGGCGGGGAACACTGAAGCTTTCTTT,CSAHQGAGNTEAFF
TRBD1,NA,TRBV6-2/TRBV6-3,TRBJ2-1,TGTGCCAGCAGAAGTGGGGACAGGGTAATGAATGAGCAGTTCTTC,CASRSGDRVMNEQFF
TRBD1,NA,TRBV18,TRBJ1-2,TGTGCCAGCTCACGAGGGACAGGGCCTCGTGTGGATGGCTACACCTTC,CASSRGTGPRVDGYTF
NA,NA,TRBV20-1,TRBJ1-2,TGCAGTGCTAGACCTACAGGGTTAGGGGGCTACACCTTC,CSARPTGLGGYTF
TRBD1,NA,TRBV27,TRBJ1-2,TGTGCCAGCAGAGACCGGGACAGCCACTCCACCTTC,CASRDRDSHSTF
TRBD2,NA,TRBV15,TRBJ2-3,TGTGCCACCAGCATGCGACTAGCACAAATCACAGATACGCAGTATTTT,CATSMRLAQITDTQYF
NA,NA,TRBV5-6,TRBJ1-2,TGTGCCAGCAGCCCAGGCGACTATGGCTACACCTTC,CASSPGDYGYTF
TRBD1,NA,TRBV5-4,TRBJ2-3,TGTGCCAGCAGCTTACAGGGGGCTACGAATACGCAGTATTTT,CASSLQGATNTQYF
NA,NA,TRBV30,TRBJ1-2,TGTGCCTGCTCCCACGGGGGTAGGGATGGCTACACCTTC,CACSHGGRDGYTF
NA,NA,TRBV5-1,TRBJ2-3,TGCGCCAGCACCGGGGTGAAGGGTAATACGCAGTATTTT,CASTGVKGNTQYF
NA,NA,TRBV4-1,TRBJ1-6,TGCGCCAGCAGCGTACAGGGAGATAATAATTCACCCCTCCACTTT,CASSVQGDNNSPLHF
NA,NA,TRBV7-9,TRBJ2-1,TGTGCCAGCAGCTTGGGCCTTACCCCCGGCTCCTACAATGAGCAGTTCTTC,CASSLGLTPGSYNEQFF
NA,NA,TRBV2,TRBJ1-2,TGTGCCAGCAGGTTACAGGGATCCGACTATGGCTACACCTTC,CASRLQGSDYGYTF
NA,NA,TRBV3-1,TRBJ2-1,TGTGCCAGCAGCCAAAGTGCGGCGAGCTCCTACAATGAGCAGTTCTTC,CASSQSAASSYNEQFF
TRBD1,NA,TRBV12-3/TRBV12-4,TRBJ1-5,TGTGCCAGCAGTCCCGGGACAGGAGCAGGGAATCAGCCCCAGCATTTT,CASSPGTGAGNQPQHF
NA,NA,TRBV20-1,TRBJ1-3,TGCAGTGCTATACGCCCCTCGAGCTCTGGAAACACCATATATTTT,CSAIRPSSSGNTIYF
NA,NA,TRBV5-6,TRBJ1-5,TGTGCCAGCAGCGCAGGCGGGTCGTCGGATCAGCCCCAGCATTTT,CASSAGGSSDQPQHF
TRBD1,NA,TRBV12-3/TRBV12-4,TRBJ2-5,TGTGCCAGCACCGACGGACAGGGGGCGGGGGAGACCCAGTACTTC,CASTDGQGAGETQYF
TRBD1,NA,TRBV5-6,TRBJ2-7,TGTGCCAGCAGCTTTGGGACAGGGGGTACCTACGAGCAGTACTTC,CASSFGTGGTYEQYF